What follows describes a single T cell receptor beta chain. Authors' analysis steps: Researchers report that nucleated cell counts were estimated from reference gene primer amplification. The assay was immunoSEQ multiplex PCR, and TCRdb's table has in-frame clones only and misses some. V, J and clone size were drawn from that table, and D and trimming were deduced from the DNA. The table has around 26,000 clones, around 86% seen once. This sample is part of a study of blood T cell repertoires in COVID-19. Study-level background: The United States, Italy and Spain provided the acute and convalescent COVID-19 samples.

The CDR3 length is 14 residues. Germline V gene sequence: CDR1 PRHDT, CDR2 FYEKMQ (reference sequence). V lost 5 bases to trimming and J lost 5 bases, with 15 bases between them. The sequencing sample was made of peripheral blood. The J gene is TRBJ1-2, the V gene TRBV13; possible D gene TRBD1, 6 bases. The receptor was isolated from an elderly woman with acute or convalescent COVID-19. The CDR3 DNA is TGTGCCAGCAGCCTCCGGACAGTCGCTTATGGCTACACCTTC. Amino acids: CASSLRTVAYGYTF.